The rows below give T cell receptor beta chains drawn from one sample of a study of human T cells and chemical hapten exposure. A single record per CDR3 protein comes from TCRdb applying MiXCR to the RACE reads. The sample shows about 84,000 distinct CDR3 sequences, under 11% of them seen only once. The source material was whole blood, sampled in connection with sensitization to the hapten diphenylcyclopropenone (DPC). These TCRs come from a woman between 50 and 59 years old with alopecia areata. Some clones in this sample may be carry-over from other donors' samples. The CDR3 runs from the conserved cysteine through the conserved F or W. The D gene is left open where the match is weak. Not all rows give a size; the values are once, few, many and, for expanded clones, a class.

d_gene	v_gene	abundance	j_gene	CDR3aa	CDR3nt
TRBD1	TRBV28	many	TRBJ2-1	CASILTQGAENEQFF	TGTGCCAGCATCTTGACACAGGGGGCGGAAAATGAGCAGTTCTTC
NA	TRBV20-1	many	TRBJ1-5	CSARADFFGQPQHF	TGCAGTGCTAGAGCCGACTTTTTCGGTCAGCCCCAGCATTTT
TRBD2	TRBV12-3/TRBV12-4	few	TRBJ2-5	CASTLPGTMQTQYF	TGTGCCAGCACTTTACCCGGGACTATGCAGACCCAGTACTTC
TRBD2	TRBV7-2	NA	TRBJ2-1	CASSLASGVFNEQFF	TGTGCCAGCAGCTTAGCTAGCGGGGTATTCAATGAGCAGTTCTTC
TRBD2	TRBV5-1	many	TRBJ2-7	CASSSTSGSPYEQYF	TGCGCCAGCAGCTCCACTAGCGGGAGTCCCTACGAGCAGTACTTC
NA	TRBV24-1	many	TRBJ2-3	CATSDPPPTDTQYF	TGTGCCACCAGTGACCCCCCGCCCACAGATACGCAGTATTTT
TRBD2	TRBV27	NA	TRBJ2-1	CASTLTGGPNEQFF	TGTGCCAGCACTCTCACGGGGGGGCCAAATGAGCAGTTCTTC
NA	TRBV18	many	TRBJ2-2	CASSPPARVDTGELFF	TGTGCCAGCTCACCACCGGCCAGGGTGGACACCGGGGAGCTGTTTTTT
NA	TRBV3-1	many	TRBJ2-2	CASRTGPSNTGELFF	TGTGCCAGCAGAACTGGACCATCGAACACCGGGGAGCTGTTTTTT
NA	TRBV7-6	many	TRBJ2-2	CASSLKGGPNTGELFF	TGTGCCAGCAGCTTAAAGGGTGGGCCGAACACCGGGGAGCTGTTTTTT
NA	TRBV4-3	many	TRBJ1-3	CASSQDSWGAPGNTIYF	TGCGCCAGCAGCCAAGATTCATGGGGGGCTCCCGGAAACACCATATATTTT
TRBD2	TRBV2	many	TRBJ2-7	CASSMGLEYEQYF	TGTGCCAGCAGTATGGGACTAGAGTACGAGCAGTACTTC
TRBD2	TRBV4-2	NA	TRBJ2-1	CASSQPSGRIYNEQFF	TGTGCCAGCAGCCAACCTAGCGGGAGGATCTACAATGAGCAGTTCTTC
NA	TRBV7-9	many	TRBJ2-7	CASSFRRNSYEQYF	TGTGCCAGCAGCTTCCGTCGGAACAGCTACGAGCAGTACTTC
NA	TRBV3-1	few	TRBJ2-1	CASSRDEGGGRNEQFF	TGTGCCAGCAGCCGGGATGAGGGAGGGGGTCGCAATGAGCAGTTCTTC
NA	TRBV20-1	few	TRBJ1-1	CSACRVNTEAFF	TGCAGTGCCTGCAGGGTGAACACTGAAGCTTTCTTT
TRBD1	TRBV20-1	few	TRBJ2-1	CSANRGEGGNEQFF	TGCAGTGCTAACAGGGGTGAAGGTGGGAATGAGCAGTTCTTC
TRBD2	TRBV7-2	NA	TRBJ2-1	CASRLTGTSGRNEQFF	TGTGCCAGCAGACTGACCGGGACTAGCGGGAGAAATGAGCAGTTCTTC
TRBD2	TRBV14	NA	TRBJ2-1	CASSQDKRGTLQFF	TGTGCCAGCAGCCAAGACAAGCGGGGGACCCTCCAGTTCTTC
NA	TRBV6-5	many	TRBJ1-1	CASSYQGRKNTEAFF	TGTGCCAGCAGTTACCAGGGTCGGAAGAACACTGAAGCTTTCTTT
TRBD2	TRBV7-9	NA	TRBJ2-3	CASSPRERGETDTQYF	TGTGCCAGCAGCCCACGTGAGCGGGGGGAGACAGATACGCAGTATTTT
NA	TRBV28	few	TRBJ2-7	CASSQALGWQYF	TGTGCCAGCAGTCAGGCTCTCGGGTGGCAGTACTTC
TRBD1	TRBV28	NA	TRBJ2-1	CASSRPGTGDYNEQFF	TGTGCCAGCAGTCGCCCCGGGACAGGGGACTACAATGAGCAGTTCTTC
NA	TRBV7-2	few	TRBJ2-1	CASSLQGLVDEQFF	TGTGCCAGCAGCTTGCAGGGGTTGGTCGATGAGCAGTTCTTC
NA	TRBV20-1	NA	TRBJ2-3	CSAQPTPSTDTQYF	TGCAGTGCCCAACCCACACCGAGCACAGATACGCAGTATTTT
NA	TRBV20-1	many	TRBJ1-5	CSARNEDSSNQPQHF	TGCAGTGCTCGAAACGAGGACAGCTCAAATCAGCCCCAGCATTTT
NA	TRBV7-9	few	TRBJ1-2	CASSPPSRLGDGYTF	TGTGCCAGCAGCCCCCCCTCGCGCTTGGGGGATGGCTACACCTTC
NA	TRBV6-5	few	TRBJ2-5	CASSYSLNSQETQYF	TGTGCCAGCAGTTACTCGCTAAACTCCCAAGAGACCCAGTACTTC
TRBD2	TRBV3-1	many	TRBJ2-3	CASSQDPVTSGQRGTDTQYF	TGTGCCAGCAGCCAAGATCCGGTGACTAGCGGGCAGAGGGGCACAGATACGCAGTATTTT
TRBD2	TRBV28	many	TRBJ2-7	CASSPTSGSIYEQYF	TGTGCCAGCAGTCCCACTAGCGGGAGTATCTACGAGCAGTACTTC
TRBD2	TRBV7-9	many	TRBJ2-2	CASSQAGGRTGELFF	TGTGCCAGCAGCCAAGCGGGAGGTCGCACCGGGGAGCTGTTTTTT